This TCR beta chain was profiled in a study of blood T cell repertoires in COVID-19 (dated by TCRdb to between 2020 and 2021). Turning to the overall study: Samples from collaborators originated in the United States, Italy and Spain and spanned both the acute and convalescent phases of COVID-19. The material from the prospective study consisted of cDNA or gDNA derived from T cells, B-cell-depleted T cells, or PBMCs. A de-identified subject ID, COVID-19 status, age in years and sex were almost always included in the sample metadata. A freely available public database, intended as a resource for researchers studying the immune response to SARS-CoV-2, is where the repertoires were released. Samples were obtained from the ongoing ImmuneRACE study (first 160 participants) and from 1,000 to 1,500 subjects provided by 6 global collaborators. Where HLA class I and class II types were available, the types were taken from metadata supplied by the sample provider, not from assay-based typing. Subjects who had been exposed to COVID-19, were actively infected with it, or had recovered from it provided the deeply sampled blood TCRbeta repertoires that made up the dataset.

TCRbeta CDR3 regions were amplified from genomic DNA using the immunoSEQ Assay, a bias-controlled multiplex PCR. The authors' analysis ran thus. Within the assay, amplification of reference gene primers was used to estimate how many nucleated cells each sample contained. Sequence reads were collapsed and filtered to measure the absolute abundance of every unique TCRbeta CDR3 rearrangement. For each sample, productive Simpson clonality was calculated as the square root of Simpson's diversity index over productive rearrangements. What TCRdb holds here is the immuneACCESS table cut down to in-frame rearrangements. Part of the clones is not present; checked against another copy, under half of the missing clones reflect an unresolved V gene, and the others are unexplained. Clone size and V and J calls were adopted from that table, with D and trimming inferred from the DNA. The sample table shows about 71,000 clones, and around 87% are seen once. The ten largest clones capture approximately 2.9% of the sample.

Remarks on this clone: The clone's antigen remains unknown. Nothing much larger sits one base from this clone, and base qualities are not available.

The investigation overall reported the following: How much clinical and demographic metadata was included differed by source and by participant, and the metadata was provided uncurated.

The CDR3 runs 14 residues from the cysteine to the phenylalanine. The CDR3 DNA has 42 bases and is translated from base 1. Clipping removes 7 bases from V and 3 bases from J, with 2 as the unmatched junction base count. CDR1 and CDR2 are read off the germline V gene (reference sequence) as SEHNR and FQNEAQ. Collaborating institutions collected whole blood in K2EDTA tubes following their own protocols. Collaborator samples were shipped for TCRbeta analysis as frozen whole blood, isolated PBMCs, or DNA extracted from either sample type. The chain is encoded by TRBV7-9 joined to TRBJ2-2, with 10 bases in between that match TRBD1. The sample taken for sequencing was peripheral blood. This receptor was taken from a man aged 45-65 years with acute or convalescent COVID-19. The CDR3 protein sequence reads: CASTGTGDTGELFF. The DNA is TGTGCCAGCACCGGGACAGGGGACACCGGGGAGCTGTTTTTT. Full variable domain (CDR3 extended with the reference TRBV7-9 and TRBJ2-2 proteins): DTGVSQNPRHKITKRGQNVTFRCDPISEHNRLYWYRQTLGQGPEFLTYFQNEAQLEKSRLLSDRFSAERPKGSFSTLEIQRTEQGDSAMYLCASTGTGDTGELFFGEGSRLTVL.